Sequencing of this TCR beta chain was carried out in a study of T-cell memory formation after mild COVID-19 (dated by TCRdb to the early 2020s). About the investigation overall: Most TCR sequence clusters were specific to one of the two donors. Two young, previously healthy adult volunteers made up the cohort, one male and one female. In a couple of donors, T-cell clones that expanded and contracted after mild COVID-19 were followed by sequencing TCRalpha and TCRbeta repertoires longitudinally. The paper's findings and limits, for the study overall: Whether the second-wave clones peaking on day 37 were SARS-CoV-2 specific was not confirmed. Some responding clones were detected in pre-infection memory, suggesting pre-existing cross-reactive memory T cells joined the SARS-CoV-2 response. From day 15 to 85, contracting clones showed balanced CD4/CD8 phenotypes, whereas a second wave of clones that expanded from day 15 to 37 leaned towards CD4+. The study included only a couple of mild cases, and larger cohorts that include severe cases with pre-infection samples were judged to be necessary. Contracting CD4+ clones were found mainly in CM and EM memory subsets, while CD8+ clones were enriched in EMRA.

Instrument used: Illumina NovaSeq 6000. TCRalpha and TCRbeta cDNA libraries were constructed by 5'RACE with constant-segment primers, with sample barcodes and unique molecular identifiers being introduced. Trizol reagent was used to extract RNA from every sample. Libraries were amplified in two PCR steps, with a second sample barcode and Illumina TruSeq adapters added in the second step. Sequencing of the libraries was done on an Illumina NovaSeq, producing 2 x 150 bp paired-end reads. In the paper's pipeline: The reads were demultiplexed and collapsed into UMI-guided consensus sequences using migec v1.2.7. Using mixcr v2.1.11, the UMI consensuses were aligned to TRA and TRB V and J templates and assembled into clonotypes. Expanded or contracted clonotypes were those called significant by both edgeR and NoisET, with noise models trained on biological replicates. For edgeR calls, the cutoffs were a false discovery rate-adjusted p below 0.01 and a log2 fold-change threshold of 1. PCA with hierarchical clustering of max-normalized trajectories of the 1000 most abundant clonotypes was used as exploratory dynamics analysis. Separately sequenced CD4+ and CD8+ repertoires were used to assign the CD4 or CD8 phenotype of responding clones. Through fastp at Q25 and MiXCR, TCRdb rebuilt clones from the public reads, retaining in-frame beta chains. Rows merge per CDR3 protein into single entries with the most common DNA and genes. Here the V and J calls rest on TCRdb's processing, not on the authors' analysis. For this sample there are 120,000 to 150,000 distinct CDR3 sequences; 14% to 15% appear just once. The top ten hold around 30% of the sample.

Comments on this clonotype: It lacks a known antigen. It has no much larger one-base neighbor in the sample; base qualities were not kept.

PBMCs were isolated by Ficoll-Paque density gradient centrifugation. The CDR3, cysteine through phenylalanine, is 12 amino acids long. Of all the DNA, just the CDR3 is kept, 36 bases in frame from base 1. CDR1 and CDR2 were assigned from the germline V gene as SGDLS and YYNGEE. The trim is 6 bases for V and 6 bases for J, with a gap of 13 bases between the germline ends. The chain is encoded by TRBV9 joined to TRBJ2-7; the D segment cannot be called with confidence. Material: PBMCs or a T cell subset sorted from them (not recorded which). The TCR was taken from an adult woman who had mild COVID-19 (a few samples of this study predate the infection). The sample titles of this study are shuffled in the database, so cell type and time point are left out; the donor was told from shared clones. This receptor carries the CDR3 CASNGLGGEQYF. The base sequence is TGTGCCAGCAACGGGCTGGGCGGCGAGCAGTACTTC.